Sequencing of this TCR beta chain was carried out in a study of identical twins. Ten or more counts support this clonotype. In TCRdb, the 5' RACE reads were re-called with MiXCR into one record per CDR3 protein. The sample records 550,000 to 700,000 distinct CDR3 sequences, around 20% being singletons. Germline-derived CDR1 and CDR2 are SQVTM and ANQGSEA. The CDR3 totals 14 residues. Trimming stripped 7 bases from V and 6 bases from J, with 21 bases between. These sequences were also reported in another study, on T cells expressing NK-cell markers.

The gene calls are TRBV29-1 and TRBJ1-1; weak D call: TRBD1 (6 bases). The sequence came from a young woman in good health. Material for sequencing was PBMCs. The CDR3 loop reads CSGSRQAPGAEAFF. The CDR3 bases are TGCAGCGGGTCTAGACAGGCCCCTGGGGCTGAAGCTTTCTTT.